This T cell receptor beta chain derives from a study of T cells in Graves' hyperthyroidism and ophthalmopathy. Authors of the study amplified TCR beta CDR3 regions from RNA transcripts. A set of HTBI primers served as the primers for a first-round RT-PCR of the TCR CDR3. Each CDR3 protein is one row after TCRdb ran MiXCR on the multiplex PCR reads. Here the sample spans about 580,000 distinct CDR3 sequences, about 15% being singletons. Ahead of any ophthalmopathy symptoms, the blood sample was obtained at the first diagnosis of hyperthyroidism. Study conclusions and caveats: Blood samples included most of the expanded thyroid clonotypes exceeding 0.001.

In its sample, this clonotype was seen many times. Its antigen is not known. Sequenced sample: blood. The TCR comes from a woman aged 30 to 39 with Graves' hyperthyroidism that later progressed to Graves' ophthalmopathy.

Written as DNA, the CDR3 is TGTGCCAGCAGCTTATCTCGCCAGGAGCGAGAGACCCAGTACTTC. Translating gives CASSLSRQERETQYF. V and J are TRBV11-2 and TRBJ2-5; D is unresolved. Looked up from germline, CDR1 is SGHAT and CDR2 is FQNNGV. The CDR3 extends over 15 amino acids. V lost 2 bases and J 4 bases, leaving 14 bases between the germline ends.